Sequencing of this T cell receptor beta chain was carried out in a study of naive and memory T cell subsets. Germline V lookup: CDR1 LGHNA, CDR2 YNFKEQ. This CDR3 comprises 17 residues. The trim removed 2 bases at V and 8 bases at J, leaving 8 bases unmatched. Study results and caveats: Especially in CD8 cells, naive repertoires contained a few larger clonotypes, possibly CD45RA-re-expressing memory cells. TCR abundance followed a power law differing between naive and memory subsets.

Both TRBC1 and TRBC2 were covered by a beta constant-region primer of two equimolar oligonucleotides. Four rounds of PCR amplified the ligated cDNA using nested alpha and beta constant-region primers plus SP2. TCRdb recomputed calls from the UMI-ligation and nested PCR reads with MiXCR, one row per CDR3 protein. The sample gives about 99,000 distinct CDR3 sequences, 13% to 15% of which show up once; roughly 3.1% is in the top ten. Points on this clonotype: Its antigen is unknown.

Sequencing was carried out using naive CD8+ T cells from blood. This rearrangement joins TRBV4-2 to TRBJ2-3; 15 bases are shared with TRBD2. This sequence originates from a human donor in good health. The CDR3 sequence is CASSQTIPGLAGGTQYF. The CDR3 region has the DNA TGTGCCAGCAGCCAAACGATACCGGGACTAGCGGGAGGTACGCAGTATTTT.